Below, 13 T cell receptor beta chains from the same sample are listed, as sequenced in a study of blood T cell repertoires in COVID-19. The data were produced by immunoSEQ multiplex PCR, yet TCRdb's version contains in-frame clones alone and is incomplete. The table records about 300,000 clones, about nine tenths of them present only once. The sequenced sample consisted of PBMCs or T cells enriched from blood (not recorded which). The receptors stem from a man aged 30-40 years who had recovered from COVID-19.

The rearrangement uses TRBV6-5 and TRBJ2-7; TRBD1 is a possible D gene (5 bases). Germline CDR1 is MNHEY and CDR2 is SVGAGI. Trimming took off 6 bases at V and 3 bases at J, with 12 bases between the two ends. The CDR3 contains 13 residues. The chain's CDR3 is CASRGRLRYEQYF. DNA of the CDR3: TGTGCCAGCAGGGGGCGCCTCCGCTACGAGCAGTACTTC.

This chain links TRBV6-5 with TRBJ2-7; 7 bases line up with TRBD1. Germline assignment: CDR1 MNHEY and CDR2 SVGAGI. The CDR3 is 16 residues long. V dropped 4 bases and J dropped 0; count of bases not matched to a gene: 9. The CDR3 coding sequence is TGTGCCAGCAGTTGGGCTCGGGACAGTAGCTCCTACGAGCAGTACTTC. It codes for CASSWARDSSSYEQYF.

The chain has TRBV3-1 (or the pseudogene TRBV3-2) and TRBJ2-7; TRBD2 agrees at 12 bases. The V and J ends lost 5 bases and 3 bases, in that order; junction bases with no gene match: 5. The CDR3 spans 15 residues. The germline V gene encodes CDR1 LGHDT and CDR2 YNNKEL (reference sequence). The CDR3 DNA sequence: TGTGCCAGCAGCTCCCGGACTAGCGGGAACTACGAGCAGTACTTC. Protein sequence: CASSSRTSGNYEQYF.

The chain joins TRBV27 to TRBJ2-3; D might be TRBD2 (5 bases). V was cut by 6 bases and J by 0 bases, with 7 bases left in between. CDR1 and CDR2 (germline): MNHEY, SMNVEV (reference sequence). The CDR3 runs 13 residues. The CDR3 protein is CASRRVSTDTQYF. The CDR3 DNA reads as TGTGCCAGCAGGAGGGTGAGCACAGATACGCAGTATTTT.

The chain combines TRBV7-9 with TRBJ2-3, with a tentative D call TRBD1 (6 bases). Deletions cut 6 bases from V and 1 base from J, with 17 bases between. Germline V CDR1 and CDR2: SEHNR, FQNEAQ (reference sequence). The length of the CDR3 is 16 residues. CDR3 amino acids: CASSPSGRGRTDTQYF. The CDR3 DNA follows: TGTGCCAGCAGTCCCTCGGGCAGGGGTCGCACAGATACGCAGTATTTT.

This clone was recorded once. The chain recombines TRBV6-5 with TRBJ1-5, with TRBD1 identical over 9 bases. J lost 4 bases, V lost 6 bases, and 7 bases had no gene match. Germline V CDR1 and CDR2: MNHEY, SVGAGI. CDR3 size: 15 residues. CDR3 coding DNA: TGTGCCAGCAGCACAGGGGGCTCATCAAATCAGCCCCAGCATTTT. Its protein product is CASSTGGSSNQPQHF.

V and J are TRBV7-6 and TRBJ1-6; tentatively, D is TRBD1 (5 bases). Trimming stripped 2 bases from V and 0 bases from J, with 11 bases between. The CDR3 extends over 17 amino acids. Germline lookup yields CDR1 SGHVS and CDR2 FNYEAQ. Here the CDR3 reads CASSLTDILSYNSPLHF. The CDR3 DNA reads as TGTGCCAGCAGCTTAACGGACATCCTCTCCTATAATTCACCCCTCCACTTT. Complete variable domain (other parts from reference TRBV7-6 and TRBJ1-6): GAGVSQSPRYKVTKRGQDVALRCDPISGHVSLYWYRQALGQGPEFLTYFNYEAQQDKSGLPNDRFSAERPEGSISTLTIQRTEQRDSAMYRCASSLTDILSYNSPLHFGNGTRLTVT.

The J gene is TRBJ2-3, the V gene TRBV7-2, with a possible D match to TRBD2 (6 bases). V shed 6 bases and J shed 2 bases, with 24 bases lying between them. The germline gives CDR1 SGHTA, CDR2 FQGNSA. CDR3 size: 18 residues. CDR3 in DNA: TGTGCCAGCAGTTCCCAAGGACGTCGCGGGGTCTTCACAGATACGCAGTATTTT. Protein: CASSSQGRRGVFTDTQYF.

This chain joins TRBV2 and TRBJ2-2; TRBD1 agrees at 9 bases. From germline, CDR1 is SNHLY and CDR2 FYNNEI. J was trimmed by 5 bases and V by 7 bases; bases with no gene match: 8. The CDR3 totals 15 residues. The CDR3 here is CASTQDRGRTGELFF. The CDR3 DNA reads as TGTGCCAGCACCCAGGACAGGGGCAGGACCGGGGAGCTGTTTTTT.

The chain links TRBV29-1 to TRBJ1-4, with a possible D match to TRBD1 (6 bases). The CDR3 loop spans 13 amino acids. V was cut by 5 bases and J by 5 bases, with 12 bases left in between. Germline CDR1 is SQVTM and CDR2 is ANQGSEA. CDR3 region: CSVHTGRNEKLFF. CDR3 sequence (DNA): TGCAGCGTTCACACAGGGCGGAATGAAAAACTGTTTTTT.

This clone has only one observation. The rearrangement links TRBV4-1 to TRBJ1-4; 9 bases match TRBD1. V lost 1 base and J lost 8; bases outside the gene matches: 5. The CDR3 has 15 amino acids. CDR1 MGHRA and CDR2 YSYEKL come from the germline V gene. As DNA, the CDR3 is TGCGCCAGCAGCCAAGTTTGGACAGGGGTGGAAAAACTGTTTTTT. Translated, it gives CASSQVWTGVEKLFF.

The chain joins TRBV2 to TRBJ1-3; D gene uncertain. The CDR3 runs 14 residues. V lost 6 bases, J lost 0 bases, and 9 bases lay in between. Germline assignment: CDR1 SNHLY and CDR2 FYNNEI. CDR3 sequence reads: CASSTQSSGNTIYF. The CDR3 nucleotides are TGTGCCAGCAGCACACAGAGCTCTGGAAACACCATATATTTT.

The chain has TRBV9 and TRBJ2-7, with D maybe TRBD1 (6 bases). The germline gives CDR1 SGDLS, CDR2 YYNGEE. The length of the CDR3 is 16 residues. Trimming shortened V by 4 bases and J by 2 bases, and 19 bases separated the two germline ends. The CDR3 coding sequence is TGTGCCAGCAGCTCAGGGGCTACAGGTCAAGCCTACGAGCAGTACTTC. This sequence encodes CASSSGATGQAYEQYF.